This T cell receptor beta chain came from a study of shared clonotypes between healthy human individuals. On the study more broadly: Donor composition was a couple of women and a few men, aged 18 to 49.

Only one count was recorded for this clone. Clones were read by immunoSEQ multiplex PCR, and TCRdb kept only the in-frame ones, dropping some. The sample carries approximately 2.5 million clones, more than 90% recorded once. Trimming pared 6 bases from V and 6 bases from J, leaving 14 bases between. CDR1 and CDR2 from the germline V gene are SNHLY and FYNNEI. The CDR3 loop spans 14 amino acids. The sequenced sample was naive CD4+ T cells sorted from blood. The subset is: CD45RA+ positively selected. The TCR comes from a man between 18 and 35 years old in good health. J is TRBJ2-2 and V is TRBV2; perhaps TRBD1 as D (5 bases). CDR3 DNA sequence: TGTGCCAGCAGGCCGGACCAAGGGGCCGGGGAGCTGTTTTTT. Amino acids: CASRPDQGAGELFF.